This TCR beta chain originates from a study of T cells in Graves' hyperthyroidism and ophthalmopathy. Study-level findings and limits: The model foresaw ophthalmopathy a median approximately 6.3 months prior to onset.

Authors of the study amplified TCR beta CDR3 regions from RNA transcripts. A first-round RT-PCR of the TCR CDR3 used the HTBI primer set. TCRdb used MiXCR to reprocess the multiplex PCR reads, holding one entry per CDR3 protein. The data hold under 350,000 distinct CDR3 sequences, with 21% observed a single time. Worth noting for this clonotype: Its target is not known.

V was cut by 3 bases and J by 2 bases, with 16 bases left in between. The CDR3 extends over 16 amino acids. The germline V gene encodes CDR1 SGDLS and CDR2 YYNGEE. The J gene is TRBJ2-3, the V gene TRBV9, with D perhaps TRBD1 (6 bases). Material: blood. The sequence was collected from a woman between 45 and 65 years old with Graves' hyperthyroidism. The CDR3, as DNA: TGTGCCAGCAGCGCGCCAACGGGACAAGACACAGATACGCAGTATTTT. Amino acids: CASSAPTGQDTDTQYF.